This T cell receptor beta chain was sequenced during a study of T cell repertoires in cytomegalovirus infection (dated by TCRdb to between 2019 and 2020). Looking at the study overall: Alongside well-studied HLA-B-restricted epitopes, the peptide stimulations were aimed at recently identified HLA-C-restricted CMV epitopes, whose presentation resists viral immunomodulation. The HLA type of each donor mattered for the analysis, because public TCR beta signatures pointed to carriage of CMV infection along with the matching HLA type.

V has 4 bases trimmed and J has 8 bases trimmed; junction bases matching no gene number 6. From the cysteine through the phenylalanine, the CDR3 covers 14 amino acids. The only DNA kept is the CDR3, 42 bases in frame from the first base. The germline V gene gives CDR1 as SNHLY and CDR2 as FYNNEI. The study at large found these results: In both this cohort and an independent roughly 360-donor cohort, the cumulative frequency of public TCR beta family members distinguished carriers of CMV infection plus the relevant HLA type. The ex vivo response was dominated by HLA-C-restricted CMV-specific TCR beta clonotypes, and the single most frequent clonotype in two of eight donors was supplied by these HLA-C-restricted clonotypes.

This clonotype occurred once. Which antigen it targets is not known. No base qualities exist here, and no much larger clone lies one base off it. One read alone is a weak basis. Taken with the paper, the label for treatment or condition translates to: in vitro stimulation with specific CMV peptide epitopes to enrich CMV-specific T cells. These reads were obtained on an Illumina HiSeq 1500. Starting from the raw public reads, TCRdb applied fastp trimming at Q25, assembled clones with MiXCR and retained in-frame beta chains. Every CDR3 protein is listed once, alongside the most common genes and DNA of its rows. For this sample there are about 830,000 distinct CDR3 sequences; roughly 33% appear just once. Around 12% of the sample belongs to the ten largest clones.

The sequencing here drew on cultured CD8+ T cells from PBMCs, taken from culture after CMV antigen stimulation. This clonotype originated in a human donor in good health (CMV status not recorded). Some clones in this sample may be carry-over from other donors' samples. The rearranged segments are TRBV2 and TRBJ2-1; TRBD1 lines up with 9 middle nucleotides. The CDR3 region has the sequence CASSGDRVSDEQFF. DNA sequence: TGTGCCAGCAGTGGGGACAGGGTATCGGATGAGCAGTTCTTC.